These T cell receptor beta chains were read from a single sample in a study of cytomegalovirus exposure and HLA in healthy donors. Generated by immunoSEQ multiplex PCR, the TCRdb table keeps only in-frame clones and is missing some. The sample carries around 100,000 clones, about four fifths recorded once. The sequenced sample was PBMCs. These receptor sequences come from a female donor in good health and CMV-seropositive. The CDR3 runs from the conserved cysteine through the conserved F or W. D genes are given only for firm matches. Clone size is given for some rows only: seen once, a few or many times, or a class if the clone is expanded.

. TRBJ1-1 TRBV19 TRBD1 CASSETGVKGFTEAFF TGTGCCAGTAGCGAGACAGGGGTAAAAGGATTCACTGAAGCTTTCTTT
. TRBJ2-7 TRBV6-1 TRBD2 CASSVPTSGGMTYEQYF TGTGCCAGCAGTGTACCTACTAGCGGGGGGATGACCTACGAGCAGTACTTC
. TRBJ2-3 TRBV4-1 . CASSLQGGTSTDTQYF TGCGCCAGCAGCCTCCAAGGGGGAACTAGCACAGATACGCAGTATTTT
. TRBJ2-1 TRBV15 TRBD2 CATSREGTGTSGGSYNEQFF TGTGCCACCAGCAGAGAGGGTACCGGGACTAGCGGGGGGTCCTACAATGAGCAGTTCTTC
. TRBJ2-7 TRBV27 TRBD1 CASSVTGTGLYEQYF TGTGCCAGCAGTGTGACCGGGACAGGACTTTACGAGCAGTACTTC
once TRBJ1-3 TRBV5-1 . CASKDRNSGNTIYF TGCGCCAGCAAGGACAGAAACTCTGGAAACACCATATATTTT
. TRBJ1-1 TRBV27 TRBD1 CASRLTGGAFNPNTEAFF TGTGCCAGCAGATTAACAGGGGGCGCTTTTAACCCGAACACTGAAGCTTTCTTT
. TRBJ2-7 TRBV2 TRBD1 CASNQDRVVRYEQYF TGTGCCAGCAACCAAGACAGGGTGGTGCGATACGAGCAGTACTTC
. TRBJ1-2 TRBV4-1 . CASSQDIGSYGYTF TGCGCCAGCAGCCAAGATATAGGGAGCTATGGCTACACCTTC
. TRBJ2-3 TRBV10-1 TRBD2 CASSDSSGRGTDTQYF TGCGCCAGCAGTGATTCTAGCGGGAGGGGCACAGATACGCAGTATTTT
. TRBJ1-2 TRBV7-8 TRBD1 CASSVAGGGYGYTF TGTGCCAGCAGCGTCGCAGGGGGCGGCTATGGCTACACCTTC
. TRBJ2-1 TRBV29-1 . CSATRDFLGNEQFF TGCAGCGCCACTCGGGACTTTCTAGGCAATGAGCAGTTCTTC
. TRBJ2-7 TRBV11-2 TRBD2 CASSLERREPSF TGTGCCAGCAGCTTAGAGCGGCGGGAGCCTAGCTTC
. TRBJ2-1 TRBV4-1 TRBD2 CASSQESTGLAGANGGEQFF TGCGCCAGCAGCCAAGAATCCACGGGACTAGCGGGAGCTAATGGGGGTGAGCAGTTCTTC